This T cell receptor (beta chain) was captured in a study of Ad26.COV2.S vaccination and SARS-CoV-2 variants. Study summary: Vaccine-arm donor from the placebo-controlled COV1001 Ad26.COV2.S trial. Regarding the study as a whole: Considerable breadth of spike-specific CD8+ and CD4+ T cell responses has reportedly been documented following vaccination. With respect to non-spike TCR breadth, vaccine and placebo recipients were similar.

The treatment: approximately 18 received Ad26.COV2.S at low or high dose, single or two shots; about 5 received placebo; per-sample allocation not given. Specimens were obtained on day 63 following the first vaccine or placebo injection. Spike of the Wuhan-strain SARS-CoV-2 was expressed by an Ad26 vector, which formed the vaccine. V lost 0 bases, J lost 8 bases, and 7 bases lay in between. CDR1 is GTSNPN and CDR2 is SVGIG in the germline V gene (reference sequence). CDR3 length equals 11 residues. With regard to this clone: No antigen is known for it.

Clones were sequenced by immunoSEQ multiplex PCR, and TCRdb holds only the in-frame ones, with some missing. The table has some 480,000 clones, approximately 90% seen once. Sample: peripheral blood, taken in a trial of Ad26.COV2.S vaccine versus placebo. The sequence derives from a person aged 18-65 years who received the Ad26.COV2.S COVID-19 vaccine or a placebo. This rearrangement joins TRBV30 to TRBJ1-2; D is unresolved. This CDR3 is CAWSVVTGYTF. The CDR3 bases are TGTGCCTGGAGTGTTGTTACGGGCTACACCTTC.